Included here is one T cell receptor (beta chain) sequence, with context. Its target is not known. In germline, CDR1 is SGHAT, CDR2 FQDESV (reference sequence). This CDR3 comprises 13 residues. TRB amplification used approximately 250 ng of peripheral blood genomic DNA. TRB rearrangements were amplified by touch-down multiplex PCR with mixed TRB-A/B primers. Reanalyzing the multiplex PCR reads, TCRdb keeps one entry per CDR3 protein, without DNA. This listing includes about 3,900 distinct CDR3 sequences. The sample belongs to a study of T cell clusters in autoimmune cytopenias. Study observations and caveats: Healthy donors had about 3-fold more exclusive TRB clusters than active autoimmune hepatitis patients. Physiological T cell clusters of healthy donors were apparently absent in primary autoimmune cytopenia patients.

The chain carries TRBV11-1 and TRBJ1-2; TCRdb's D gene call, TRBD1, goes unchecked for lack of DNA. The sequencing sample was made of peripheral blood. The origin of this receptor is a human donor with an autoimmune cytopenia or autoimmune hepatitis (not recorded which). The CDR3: CASSPDRNYGYTF.